Shown below are 20 T cell receptor beta chains from a single sample sequenced in a study of T cells in Graves' hyperthyroidism and ophthalmopathy. Amplification of TCR beta CDR3 regions was performed using RNA transcripts as template. First-round RT-PCR with HTBI primers amplified the TCR CDR3 region. One entry per CDR3 protein results from TCRdb running MiXCR on the multiplex PCR reads. The repertoire holds 450,000 to 600,000 distinct CDR3 sequences, with 15% to 20% as singletons. Sequenced material: blood. The source of these receptors is a man aged 40-50 years with Graves' ophthalmopathy.

The rearrangement joins TRBV4-1 to TRBJ2-5, with 10 bases fitting TRBD2. Germline assignment: CDR1 MGHRA and CDR2 YSYEKL. The V segment lost 2 bases and the J segment 3 bases; nucleotides outside the gene matches: 6. The CDR3 has 16 residues. CDR3 DNA sequence: TGCGCCAGCAGCCAAACCCCCCTAGCGGGAGAAGAGACCCAGTACTTC. Residues: CASSQTPLAGEETQYF.

This clonotype showed up many times. The chain employs TRBV6-2 or TRBV6-3 and TRBJ1-5; 10 bases are shared with TRBD1. The V gene end was trimmed by 7 bases and the J gene end by 6 bases; junction bases not matched to a gene: 15. The CDR3 loop spans 17 amino acids. Germline V CDR1 and CDR2: MNHEY, SVGEGT. CDR3 bases: TGTGCCAGCACCGCTACGAGCCCAGGGACAGGGGTTCAGCCCCAGCATTTT. Encoded protein: CASTATSPGTGVQPQHF.

V is TRBV5-6 and J is TRBJ2-7, with unresolved D. The germline CDR1 and CDR2 sequences are SGHDT and YYEEEE. The CDR3 extends over 13 amino acids. The V gene lost 0 bases and the J gene lost 2 bases, with 6 bases spanning the gap. CDR3 protein: CASSLESPYEQYF. CDR3 DNA: TGTGCCAGCAGCTTGGAATCCCCCTACGAGCAGTACTTC. Looking up the rest from reference TRBV5-6 and TRBJ2-7 gives the full variable domain: DAGVTQSPTHLIKTRGQQVTLRCSPKSGHDTVSWYQQALGQGPQFIFQYYEEEERQRGNFPDRFSGHQFPNYSSELNVNALLLGDSALYLCASSLESPYEQYFGPGTRLTVT.

The sample holds many counts of this clonotype. The chain links TRBV12-3 or TRBV12-4 to TRBJ1-1; 11 nucleotides line up with TRBD1. The CDR3 runs 14 residues. V lost 8 bases and J lost 1; bases outside the gene matches: 3. The CDR3: CASSDRGRNTEAFF. The CDR3 nucleotides read TGTGCCAGCTCGGACAGGGGGCGGAACACTGAAGCTTTCTTT.

This clonotype has ten or more counts. The J gene is TRBJ1-2, the V gene TRBV3-1; D might be TRBD1 (6 bases). The CDR3 runs 14 residues. Germline CDR1 and CDR2: LGHDT and YNNKEL (reference sequence). The ends were cut back, 4 bases at V and 6 bases at J, with 15 bases in the middle. CDR3 DNA sequence: TGTGCCAGCAGCCGCATGTCACAGGGCAATGGCTACACCTTC. Its translation: CASSRMSQGNGYTF.

J is TRBJ2-2 and V is TRBV12-3 or TRBV12-4, with 12 bases identical to TRBD2. V was pared by 6 bases and J by 6 bases, with 2 bases of the junction left unmatched. The CDR3 consists of 14 residues. The CDR3: CASRPSGGAGELFF. In nucleotides, the CDR3 is TGTGCCAGCAGACCTAGCGGGGGGGCCGGGGAGCTGTTTTTT.

This clonotype was recorded many times. The rearrangement links TRBV2 to TRBJ2-2; tentatively, D is TRBD2 (5 bases). Trimming shortened V by 6 bases and J by 5 bases, and 10 bases separated the two germline ends. The CDR3 is 13 residues long. Germline CDR1 reads SNHLY; CDR2 reads FYNNEI. CDR3 region: CASRPGGTGELFF. The CDR3 DNA follows: TGTGCCAGCAGGCCCGGAGGTACCGGGGAGCTGTTTTTT.

There are many counts of this clonotype. The V gene is TRBV12-3 or TRBV12-4, the J gene TRBJ1-5, with a weak D call TRBD1 (5 bases). Trimming took 5 bases from V and 2 from J, leaving 13 bases between them. The CDR3 has 15 amino acids. The CDR3 coding sequence is TGTGCCAGCAGTCCCCATGGGGGAGGCAATCAGCCCCAGCATTTT. Translated, it gives CASSPHGGGNQPQHF.

As for this clonotype: One junction end does not reproduce the germline sequence, and a read error may be involved. The chain carries TRBV12-3 or TRBV12-4 and TRBJ1-3, with D possibly TRBD1 on 6 matching bases. The CDR3 is made up of 16 amino acids. The CDR3: CASSARWGGSGSTIYF. The CDR3 DNA sequence: TGTGCCAGCAGCGCGAGGTGGGGGGGCTCTGGAAGCACCATATATTTT.

This clonotype was counted many times. The chain is built from TRBV5-1 and TRBJ1-1; the D gene is possibly TRBD1 (6 bases). The V and J ends lost 0 bases and 0 bases respectively, with 12 bases between them. The CDR3 runs to 16 residues. Germline V gives CDR1 SGHRS, CDR2 YFSETQ. The CDR3: CASSLARGAVNTEAFF. DNA of the CDR3: TGCGCCAGCAGCTTGGCAAGGGGGGCGGTGAACACTGAAGCTTTCTTT.

The sample holds a few counts of this clonotype. The chain recombines TRBV18 with TRBJ2-1; possible D gene TRBD2, 7 bases. This CDR3 comprises 14 residues. V was trimmed by 7 bases and J by 7 bases, leaving 17 bases between them. Germline CDR1 reads KGHSH; CDR2 reads LQKENI. CDR3 DNA: TGTGCCAGCTATCTACAGGGAGCGGGAAATGAGCAGTTCTTC. Translating gives CASYLQGAGNEQFF.

The chain recombines TRBV2 with TRBJ1-4, with 7 bases fitting TRBD1. This CDR3 spans 12 amino acids. Per germline, CDR1 SNHLY and CDR2 FYNNEI. V lost 5 bases to trimming and J lost 11 bases; unmatched junction nucleotides: 5. CDR3 coding DNA: TGTGCCAGCAGTTTGGGACAGCTCAAACTGTTTTTT. Its protein product is CASSLGQLKLFF.

This clonotype showed up many times. This sequence joins TRBV5-1 and TRBJ2-1, with D unresolved. V lost 4 bases and J 4 bases, leaving 9 bases between the germline ends. This CDR3 comprises 13 residues. CDR1 is SGHRS, CDR2 YFSETQ, per germline. The CDR3 DNA reads TGCGCCAGCAGCCTGGAGAATTACAATGAGCAGTTCTTC. This translates into CASSLENYNEQFF.

This clonotype has a handful of counts. The V and J genes are TRBV5-8 and TRBJ2-1; TRBD1 matches at 7 bases. With 5 bases clipped from V and 5 bases from J, the junction kept 7 bases outside the gene matches. From germline, CDR1 is SGHTS and CDR2 YDEGEE. The CDR3 runs 14 residues. CDR3 DNA: TGTGCCAGCAGTAAGACAGGGACCGACAATGAGCAGTTCTTC. The encoded protein is CASSKTGTDNEQFF.

The chain joins TRBV6-1 to TRBJ2-5; possible D gene TRBD2, 6 bases. This CDR3 is built from 16 residues. V lost 5 bases, J lost 4 bases, and 20 bases lay in between. CDR1 is MNHNS and CDR2 is SASEGT in the germline V gene. CDR3 sequence reads: CASSQGVRGFAETQYF. CDR3 DNA: TGTGCCAGCAGTCAGGGCGTTCGGGGGTTTGCAGAGACCCAGTACTTC.

The chain carries TRBV29-1 and TRBJ2-1; either TRBD1 or TRBD2 may fit D (6 bases each). The V end lost 2 bases, the J end lost 9 bases, and 14 bases lay between the germline ends. Germline assignment: CDR1 SQVTM and CDR2 ANQGSEA. The CDR3 loop spans 13 amino acids. The CDR3 loop is CSVERLEGGEQFF. In DNA form, the CDR3 reads TGCAGCGTTGAAAGACTAGAAGGGGGTGAGCAGTTCTTC.

This clonotype was seen ten or more times. This rearrangement joins TRBV5-1 to TRBJ2-1, with 8 bases aligning to TRBD2. CDR3 length: 15 amino acids. Per germline, CDR1 SGHRS and CDR2 YFSETQ. With V trimmed by 2 bases and J by 6 bases, 7 bases remained unmatched. Here the CDR3 DNA reads TGCGCCAGCAGCTTAGAGCGGGAGATGGGCAATGAGCAGTTCTTC. Protein product: CASSLEREMGNEQFF.

This clonotype came up a few times. V usage is TRBV5-1 and J usage is TRBJ1-2; 10 bases align to TRBD1. The CDR3 consists of 18 residues. The germline gives CDR1 SGHRS, CDR2 YFSETQ. After removal of 4 bases from V and 1 base from J, the junction contained 13 bases not matched to a gene. CDR3 bases: TGCGCCAGCAGCCCCACCTCGGGACAGGGGATTTTTAACTATGGCTACACCTTC. Translated, it gives CASSPTSGQGIFNYGYTF.

This clonotype was seen more than once but under ten times. V and J are TRBV28 and TRBJ2-7; 7 bases line up with TRBD2. Germline CDR1 reads MDHEN; CDR2 reads SYDVKM. V was pared by 5 bases and J by 5 bases, with 15 bases of the junction left unmatched. The CDR3 extends over 16 amino acids. The CDR3 sequence: CASSLMGGPLLHEQYF. The CDR3, as DNA: TGTGCCAGCAGTCTGATGGGAGGGCCTCTCCTCCACGAGCAGTACTTC.

This clonotype has more than one count but fewer than ten. CDR3: CASSRQHENEKLFF. The CDR3, as DNA: TGTGCCAGCAGCCGACAACATGAAAATGAAAAACTGTTTTTT. This chain links TRBV13 with TRBJ1-4, with no clear D. V was pared by 5 bases and J by 5 bases, with 12 bases between. This CDR3 has 14 amino acids. CDR1 and CDR2 (germline): PRHDT, FYEKMQ (reference sequence).